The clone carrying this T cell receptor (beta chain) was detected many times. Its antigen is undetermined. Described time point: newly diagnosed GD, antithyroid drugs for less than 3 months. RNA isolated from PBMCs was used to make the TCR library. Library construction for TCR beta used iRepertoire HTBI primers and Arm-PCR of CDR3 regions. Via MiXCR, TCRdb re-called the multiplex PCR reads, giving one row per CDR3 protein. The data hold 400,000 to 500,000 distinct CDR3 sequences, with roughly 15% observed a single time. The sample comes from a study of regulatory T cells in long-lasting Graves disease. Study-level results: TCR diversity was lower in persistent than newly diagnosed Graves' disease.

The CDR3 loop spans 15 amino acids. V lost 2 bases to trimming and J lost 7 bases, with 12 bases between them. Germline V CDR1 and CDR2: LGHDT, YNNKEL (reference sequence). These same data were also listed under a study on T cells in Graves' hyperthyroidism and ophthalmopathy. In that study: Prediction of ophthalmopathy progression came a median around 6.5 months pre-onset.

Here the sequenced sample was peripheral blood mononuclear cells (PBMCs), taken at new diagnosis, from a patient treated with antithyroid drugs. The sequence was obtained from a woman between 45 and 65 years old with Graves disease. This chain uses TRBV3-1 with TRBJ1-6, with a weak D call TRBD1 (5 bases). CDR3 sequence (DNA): TGTGCCAGCAGCCAACACAGGCTACCGAATTCACCCCTCCACTTT. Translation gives CASSQHRLPNSPLHF.